Listed below are T cell receptor beta chains from one sample, sequenced in a study of blood T cell repertoires in COVID-19. Assay: immunoSEQ multiplex PCR; the TCRdb copy retains only in-frame clones and omits some. This table has about 120,000 clones, 65% to 90% appearing once. Sequencing was carried out using peripheral blood. These receptor sequences come from a man at least 80 years old with active or convalescent COVID-19. Both conserved end residues are part of each CDR3. The D gene is left open where the match is weak. A clone size is listed for some rows: how often the clone was seen (once, few, many), or a class if it is expanded.

V	D	size	J	length	CDR3	DNA
TRBV7-2	.	once	TRBJ2-7	16	CASSLGSGRVVYEQYF	TGTGCCAGCAGCTTAGGTTCTGGCAGGGTAGTTTACGAGCAGTACTTC
TRBV28	.	.	TRBJ1-2	14	CASSSVTINYGYTF	TGTGCCAGCAGTTCCGTAACAATTAACTATGGCTACACCTTC
TRBV19	.	.	TRBJ2-5	14	CASSPSIALETQYF	TGTGCCAGTAGCCCTAGCATCGCCCTGGAGACCCAGTACTTC
TRBV7-6	.	.	TRBJ2-1	13	CASSQGIYNEQFF	TGTGCCAGCAGCCAGGGAATCTACAATGAGCAGTTCTTC
TRBV14	.	.	TRBJ1-4	17	CASSQGLQGWDNEKLFF	TGTGCCAGCAGCCAAGGTCTGCAGGGGTGGGACAATGAAAAACTGTTTTTT
TRBV30	.	.	TRBJ2-7	13	CAWSPNPGDEQYF	TGTGCCTGGAGCCCAAACCCAGGGGACGAGCAGTACTTC
TRBV10-3	.	.	TRBJ2-1	13	CATSNTAYNEQFF	TGTGCCACCTCTAATACGGCCTACAATGAGCAGTTCTTC
TRBV6-6	.	few	TRBJ1-6	16	CASSRLDSPLNSPLHF	TGTGCCAGCAGTCGACTAGATTCCCCCTTAAATTCACCCCTCCACTTT
TRBV30	TRBD1	.	TRBJ1-2	15	CAWSRQGRVSDGYTF	TGTGCCTGGAGCCGACAGGGACGGGTCTCGGATGGCTACACCTTC
TRBV28	.	.	TRBJ2-7	12	CATLSGSYEQYF	TGTGCCACCCTGAGCGGGTCCTACGAGCAGTACTTC
TRBV18	TRBD1	.	TRBJ1-5	16	CASSLGTGSGNQPQHF	TGTGCCAGCTCACTAGGGACAGGATCGGGGAATCAGCCCCAGCATTTT
TRBV4-3	TRBD1	.	TRBJ1-5	17	CASSQDLTGGRNQPQHF	TGCGCCAGCAGCCAAGATTTAACAGGGGGCCGCAATCAGCCCCAGCATTTT
TRBV10-1	.	.	TRBJ2-7	12	CASARGKREQYF	TGCGCCAGCGCTCGGGGGAAAAGGGAGCAGTACTTC
TRBV9	TRBD1	.	TRBJ1-2	15	CASSVEGQALYGYTF	TGTGCCAGCAGCGTAGAAGGACAGGCCCTTTATGGCTACACCTTC
TRBV5-6	.	.	TRBJ1-5	16	CASSLAGEGGNQPQHF	TGTGCCAGCAGCTTGGCAGGGGAGGGGGGCAATCAGCCCCAGCATTTT
TRBV2	TRBD2	.	TRBJ2-3	15	CATSPGLGSFGTQYF	TGTGCCACGTCCCCGGGACTAGGAAGTTTTGGTACGCAGTATTTT
TRBV7-9	.	.	TRBJ1-2	14	CASSFGTQGDGYTF	TGTGCCAGCAGCTTTGGGACACAGGGAGATGGCTACACCTTC
TRBV3-1/TRBV3-2	.	.	TRBJ1-5	14	CASSSGQTNQPQHF	TGTGCCAGCAGCTCTGGACAGACGAATCAGCCCCAGCATTTT
TRBV24-1	TRBD2	.	TRBJ2-1	16	CATSDPSGAGGNEQFF	TGTGCCACCAGTGATCCTAGCGGGGCGGGAGGGAATGAGCAGTTCTTC
TRBV6-2/TRBV6-3	.	many	TRBJ2-7	15	CASSLPGLRVREQYF	TGTGCCAGCAGTCTCCCGGGACTGAGGGTGCGGGAGCAGTACTTC
TRBV6-6	.	.	TRBJ1-1	15	CASSSPQDSRTEAFF	TGTGCCAGCAGTTCCCCCCAGGACAGTCGCACTGAAGCTTTCTTT
TRBV7-7	TRBD1	few	TRBJ2-3	15	CASSLGGTGTDTQYF	TGTGCCAGCAGCTTAGGGGGGACAGGGACAGATACGCAGTATTTT
TRBV5-6	.	.	TRBJ1-2	15	CASSLVSGGGYGYTF	TGTGCCAGCAGCTTGGTCTCCGGCGGCGGGTATGGCTACACCTTC
TRBV24-1	TRBD1	.	TRBJ2-1	16	CATSDFETGSMNEQFF	TGTGCCACCAGTGATTTCGAGACAGGGAGTATGAATGAGCAGTTCTTC
TRBV19	TRBD1	.	TRBJ2-5	15	CASSITGAGQETQYF	TGTGCCAGTAGTATTACAGGGGCGGGCCAAGAGACCCAGTACTTC
TRBV5-1	.	.	TRBJ2-2	13	CASSVLNTGELFF	TGCGCCAGCAGCGTCCTTAACACCGGGGAGCTGTTTTTT
TRBV18	.	.	TRBJ2-7	13	CASSPGSSYEQYF	TGTGCCAGCTCACCAGGGAGCTCCTACGAGCAGTACTTC
TRBV5-6	.	.	TRBJ1-2	16	CASSLADGREVYGYTF	TGTGCCAGCAGCTTGGCCGATGGCAGGGAGGTCTATGGCTACACCTTC
TRBV3-1/TRBV3-2	.	.	TRBJ1-5	15	CASSQVRGGNQPQHF	TGTGCCAGCAGCCAAGTCAGGGGTGGCAATCAGCCCCAGCATTTT
TRBV14	TRBD1	once	TRBJ1-3	15	CASTQGDSSGNTIYF	TGTGCCAGCACCCAAGGGGACAGCTCTGGCAACACCATATATTTT
TRBV5-1	TRBD1	once	TRBJ1-2	14	CASSTTTGEYGYTF	TGCGCCAGCAGCACCACGACAGGGGAATATGGCTACACCTTC
TRBV27	TRBD1	.	TRBJ1-4	14	CASSFQGANEKLFF	TGTGCCAGCAGTTTTCAGGGGGCGAATGAAAAACTGTTTTTT
TRBV5-4	TRBD1	.	TRBJ1-1	15	CASSSSSTTGGEAFF	TGTGCCAGCAGCTCATCATCAACTACAGGGGGTGAAGCTTTCTTT
TRBV3-1/TRBV3-2	TRBD1	.	TRBJ1-5	15	CASSQAGGGNQPQHF	TGTGCCAGCAGCCAAGCAGGGGGCGGCAATCAGCCCCAGCATTTT
TRBV18	TRBD1	few	TRBJ1-5	15	CASSSRTGKSQPQHF	TGTGCCAGCTCATCCAGGACAGGGAAGAGTCAGCCCCAGCATTTT
TRBV16	.	once	TRBJ1-4	14	CASSRGGYDEKLFF	TGTGCCAGCAGCCGGGGGGGATACGATGAAAAACTGTTTTTT
TRBV7-8	.	.	TRBJ2-7	15	CASSSQGTSSYEQYF	TGTGCCAGCAGCTCTCAGGGGACAAGCTCCTACGAGCAGTACTTC